Sequencing of this T cell receptor (beta chain) was carried out in a study of STAT5B mutations in CD4+ large granular lymphocyte leukemia. Germline assignment: CDR1 SGHNT and CDR2 YENEEA. The V and J ends lost 1 base and 2 bases respectively, with 10 bases between them. This CDR3 is 15 amino acids long. In regard to this clone: Antigen: not known.

Study-level points and caveats: Compared with healthy controls (2/35), patient top clones favored TRBV06 (8/27). Less than 30% of private leukemic clonotypes occurred rarely in other patients' non-leukemic repertoires. CD4-sorted patient repertoires seemed more clonal than healthy CD4+ repertoires.

Healthy controls were blood donor buffy coats. Libraries were prepared by immunoSEQ multiplex PCR; TCRdb keeps only in-frame clonotypes and omits some of them. The sample has tens of thousands of clones; under 85% are singletons. The clonotype comes from a human donor in good health. The chain links TRBV11-3 to TRBJ2-3, with D perhaps matching TRBD2 (5 bases). Sequenced sample: CD4+ T cells from blood buffy coats. As DNA, the CDR3 is TGTGCCAGCAGCTTAGGGTCCGGACTCACAGATACGCAGTATTTT. Protein product: CASSLGSGLTDTQYF.